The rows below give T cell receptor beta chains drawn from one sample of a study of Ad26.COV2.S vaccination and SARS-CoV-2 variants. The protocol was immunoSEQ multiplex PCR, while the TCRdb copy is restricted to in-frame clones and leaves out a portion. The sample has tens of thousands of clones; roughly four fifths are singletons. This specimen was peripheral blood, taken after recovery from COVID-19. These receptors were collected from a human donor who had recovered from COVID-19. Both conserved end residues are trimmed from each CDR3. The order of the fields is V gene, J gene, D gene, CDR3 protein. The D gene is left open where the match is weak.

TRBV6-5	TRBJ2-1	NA	ASRLGLWGNEQF
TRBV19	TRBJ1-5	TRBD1	ASSPGQGMNQPQH
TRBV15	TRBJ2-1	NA	ATSSGGPGPNEQF
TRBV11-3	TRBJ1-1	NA	ASSQEPNTEAF
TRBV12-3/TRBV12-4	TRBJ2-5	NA	ASSSGLEETQY
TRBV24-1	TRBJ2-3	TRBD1	ATSETPGTGWDTQY
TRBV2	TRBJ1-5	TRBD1	ASRGQGYSNQPQH
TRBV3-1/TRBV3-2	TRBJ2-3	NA	ASSQDILWGSSAGTDTQY
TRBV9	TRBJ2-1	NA	ASSVQGSSSYNEQF
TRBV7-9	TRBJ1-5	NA	ASSLANEDSNQPQH
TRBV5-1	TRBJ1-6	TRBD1	ASSSKDRGPSPLH
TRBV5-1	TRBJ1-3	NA	ASSPGDSAGNTIY
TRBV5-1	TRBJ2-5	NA	ASSPGATLQETQY
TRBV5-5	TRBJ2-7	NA	ASSFQAHSYEQY
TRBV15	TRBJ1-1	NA	ATSSVGRGNTEAF
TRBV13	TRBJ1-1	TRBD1	ASSSWTGQRNTEAF
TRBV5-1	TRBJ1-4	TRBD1	ASRGQGVNEKLF
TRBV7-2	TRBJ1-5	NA	ASSLASRGPGNQPQH
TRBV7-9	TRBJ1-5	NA	ASSQHGTEDQPQH
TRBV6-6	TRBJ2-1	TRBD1	ASRPGTGGNEQF
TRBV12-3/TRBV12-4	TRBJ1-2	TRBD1	ASRQGANGYT
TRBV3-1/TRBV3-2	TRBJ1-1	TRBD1	ASSQETGKGTEAF
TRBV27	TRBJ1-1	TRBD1	ASRSGQNMNTEAF
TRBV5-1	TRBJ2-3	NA	ASSLGAGVTDTQY
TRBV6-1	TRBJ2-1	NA	ASSEREYLYNEQF
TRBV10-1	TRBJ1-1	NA	ASREGETEAF
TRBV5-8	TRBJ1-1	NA	ASSLIGIGNTEAF
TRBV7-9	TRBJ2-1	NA	ASSSQTRTDEQF
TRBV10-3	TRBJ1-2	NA	AISESRQSHGYT
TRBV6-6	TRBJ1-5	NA	ATGDYSNQPQH
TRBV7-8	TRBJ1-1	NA	ASSPNRLSNTEAF
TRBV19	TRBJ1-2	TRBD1	ASSIVDRERGGYT
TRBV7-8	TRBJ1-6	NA	ASSATTGSALH
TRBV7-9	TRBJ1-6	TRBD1	ASSLDRGDSPLH